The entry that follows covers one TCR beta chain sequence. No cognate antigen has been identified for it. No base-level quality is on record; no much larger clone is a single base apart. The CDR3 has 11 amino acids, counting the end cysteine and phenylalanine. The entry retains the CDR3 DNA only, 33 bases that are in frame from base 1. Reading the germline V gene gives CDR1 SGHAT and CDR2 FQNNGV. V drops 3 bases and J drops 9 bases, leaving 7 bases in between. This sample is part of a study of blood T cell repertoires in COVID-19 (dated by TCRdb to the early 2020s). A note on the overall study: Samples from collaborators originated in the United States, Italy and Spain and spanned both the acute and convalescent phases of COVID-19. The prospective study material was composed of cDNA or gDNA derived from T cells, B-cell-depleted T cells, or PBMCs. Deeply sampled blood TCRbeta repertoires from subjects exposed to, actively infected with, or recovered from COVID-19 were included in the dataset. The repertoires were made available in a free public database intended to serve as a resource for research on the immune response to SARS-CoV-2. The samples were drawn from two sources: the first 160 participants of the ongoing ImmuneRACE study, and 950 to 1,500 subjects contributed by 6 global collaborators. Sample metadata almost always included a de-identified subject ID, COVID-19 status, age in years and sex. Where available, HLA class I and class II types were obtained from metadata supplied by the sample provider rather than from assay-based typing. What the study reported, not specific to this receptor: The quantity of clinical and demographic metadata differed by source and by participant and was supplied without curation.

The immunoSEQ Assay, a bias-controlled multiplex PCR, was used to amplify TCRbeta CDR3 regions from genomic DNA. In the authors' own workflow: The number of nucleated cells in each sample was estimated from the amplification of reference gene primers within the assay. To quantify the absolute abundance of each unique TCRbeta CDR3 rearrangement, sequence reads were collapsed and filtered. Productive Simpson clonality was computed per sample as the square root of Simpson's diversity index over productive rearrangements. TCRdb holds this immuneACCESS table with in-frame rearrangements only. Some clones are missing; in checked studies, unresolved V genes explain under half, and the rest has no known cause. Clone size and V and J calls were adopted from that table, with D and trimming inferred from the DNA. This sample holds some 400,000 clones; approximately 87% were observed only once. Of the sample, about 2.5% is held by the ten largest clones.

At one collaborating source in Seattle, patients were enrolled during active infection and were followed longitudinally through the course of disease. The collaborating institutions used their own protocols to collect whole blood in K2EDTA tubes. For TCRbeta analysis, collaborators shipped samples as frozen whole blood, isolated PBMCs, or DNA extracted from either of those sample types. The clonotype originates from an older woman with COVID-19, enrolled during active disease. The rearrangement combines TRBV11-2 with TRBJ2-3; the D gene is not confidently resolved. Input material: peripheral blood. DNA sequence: TGTGCCAGCAGCTTCGACATAACGCAGTATTTT. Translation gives CASSFDITQYF. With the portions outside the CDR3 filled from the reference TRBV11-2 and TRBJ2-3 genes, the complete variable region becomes EAGVAQSPRYKIIEKRQSVAFWCNPISGHATLYWYQQILGQGPKLLIQFQNNGVVDDSQLPKDRFSAERLKGVDSTLKIQPAKLEDSAVYLCASSFDITQYFGPGTRLTVL.